This note documents a single T cell receptor beta chain sequence. Only in-frame clones appear in the TCRdb table, and some are missing; sequencing was by immunoSEQ multiplex PCR. The sample holds some 50,000 clones; 65% to 85% are singletons and the top ten take 15% to 20%. This entry belongs to a study of blood T cell repertoires in COVID-19. Background on the study: Material from acute and convalescent COVID-19 was sourced from the United States, Italy and Spain. The analysed material was cDNA or gDNA that came from T cells, B-cell-depleted T cells, or PBMCs.

CDR3 length: 11 amino acids. Looked up from germline, CDR1 is DFQATT and CDR2 is SNEGSKA (reference sequence). Trimming took 0 bases from V and 8 from J, leaving 7 bases between them. The chain combines TRBV20-1 with TRBJ1-1; D remains ambiguous. Sequencing was performed on peripheral blood. The receptor's source is a human donor with active or convalescent COVID-19. The donor label of this sample is uncertain. The CDR3 loop reads CSARDYPEAFF. The CDR3 region has the DNA TGCAGTGCTAGAGATTATCCGGAAGCTTTCTTT.